This T cell receptor (beta chain) was sequenced in a study of T cell repertoires in cytomegalovirus infection. Study-wide points: HLA-C-restricted CMV clonotypes gave the most frequent clonotype in two of eight donors.

About this clonotype: Its antigen is as yet unknown.

TCRdb itself ran the reads through MiXCR, one entry per CDR3 protein. The sample has approximately 910,000 distinct CDR3 sequences, 31% seen once. The CDR3 is made up of 15 amino acids. CDR1 is LNHNV and CDR2 is YYDKDF in the germline V gene (reference sequence). Trimming cost V 2 bases and J 4 bases; bases outside gene matches: 5. This clonotype was sampled from a human donor in good health (CMV status not recorded). Some clones in this sample may be carry-over from other donors' samples. The J gene is TRBJ2-3, the V gene TRBV15; 8 nucleotides match TRBD2. The starting material was cultured CD8+ T cells from PBMCs, obtained from culture after CMV antigen stimulation. CDR3 sequence: CATSRSRGGSDTQYF. DNA of the CDR3: TGTGCCACCAGCAGAAGTCGGGGGGGCTCAGATACGCAGTATTTT.